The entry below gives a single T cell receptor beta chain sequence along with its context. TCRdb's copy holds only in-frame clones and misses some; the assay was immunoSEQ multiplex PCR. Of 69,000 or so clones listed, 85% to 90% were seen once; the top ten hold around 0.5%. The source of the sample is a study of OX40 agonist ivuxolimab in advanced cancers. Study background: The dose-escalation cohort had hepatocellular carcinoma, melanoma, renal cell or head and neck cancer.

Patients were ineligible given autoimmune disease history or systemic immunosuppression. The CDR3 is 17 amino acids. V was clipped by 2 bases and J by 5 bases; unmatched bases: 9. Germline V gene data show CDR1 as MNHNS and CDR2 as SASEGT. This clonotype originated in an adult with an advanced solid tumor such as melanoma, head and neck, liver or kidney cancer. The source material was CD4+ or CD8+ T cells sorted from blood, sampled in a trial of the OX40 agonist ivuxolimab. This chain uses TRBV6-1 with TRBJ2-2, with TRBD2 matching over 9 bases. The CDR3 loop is CASSEWRGGLGTGELFF. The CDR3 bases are TGTGCCAGCAGTGAATGGCGGGGGGGCCTCGGGACCGGGGAGCTGTTTTTT.